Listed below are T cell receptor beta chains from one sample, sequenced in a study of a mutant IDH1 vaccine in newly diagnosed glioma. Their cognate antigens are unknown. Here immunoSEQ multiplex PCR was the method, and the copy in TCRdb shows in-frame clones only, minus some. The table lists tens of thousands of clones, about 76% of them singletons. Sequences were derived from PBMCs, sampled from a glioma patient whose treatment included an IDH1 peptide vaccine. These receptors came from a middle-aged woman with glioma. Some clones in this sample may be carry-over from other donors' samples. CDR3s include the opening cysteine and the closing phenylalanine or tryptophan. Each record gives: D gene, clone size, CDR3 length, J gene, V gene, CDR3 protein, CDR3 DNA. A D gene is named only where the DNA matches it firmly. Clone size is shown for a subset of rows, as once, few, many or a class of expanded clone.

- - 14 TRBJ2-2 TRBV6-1 CASRQETHTGELFF TGTGCCAGCAGACAGGAGACCCACACCGGGGAGCTGTTTTTT
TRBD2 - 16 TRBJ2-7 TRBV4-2 CASSRGARGGSHEQYF TGTGCCAGCAGCCGAGGGGCCCGGGGGGGCTCCCACGAGCAGTACTTC
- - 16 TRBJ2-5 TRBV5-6 CASSLRVGRGGETQYF TGTGCCAGCAGCCTTCGGGTAGGCAGGGGTGGTGAGACCCAGTACTTC
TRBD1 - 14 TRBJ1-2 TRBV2 CASSWTGGQNGYTF TGTGCCAGCAGTTGGACAGGGGGTCAGAATGGCTACACCTTC
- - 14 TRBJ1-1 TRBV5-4 CASSRPTGNTEAFF TGTGCCAGCAGCCGACCAACAGGGAACACTGAAGCTTTCTTT
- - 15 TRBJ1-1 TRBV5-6 CASSPRDGTLRRAFF TGTGCCAGCAGCCCGAGAGACGGGACACTCCGACGAGCTTTCTTT
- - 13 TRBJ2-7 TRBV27 CASKSLGGYEQYF TGTGCCAGCAAATCCCTCGGAGGATACGAGCAGTACTTC
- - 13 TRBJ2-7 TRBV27 CASRLGFRYEQYF TGTGCCAGCAGACTTGGTTTTCGCTACGAGCAGTACTTC
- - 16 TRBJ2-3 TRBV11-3 CASSSRAGGRTDTQYF TGTGCCAGCAGCTCCCGGGCTGGGGGTAGAACAGATACGCAGTATTTT
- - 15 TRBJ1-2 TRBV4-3 CASSQDRGQLYGYTF TGCGCCAGCAGCCAAGACAGGGGCCAACTCTATGGCTACACCTTC
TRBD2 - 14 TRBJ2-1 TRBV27 CASRKRDIWHEQFF TGTGCCAGCAGGAAGCGGGATATCTGGCATGAGCAGTTCTTC
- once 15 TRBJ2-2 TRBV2 CASSEALGVYGELFF TGTGCCAGCAGTGAAGCGCTCGGGGTATACGGGGAGCTGTTTTTT
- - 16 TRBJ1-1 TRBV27 CASSKTLAGRKTEAFF TGTGCCAGCAGTAAGACATTAGCAGGTCGTAAGACTGAAGCTTTCTTT
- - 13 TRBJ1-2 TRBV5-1 CASSLWWNYGYTF TGCGCCAGCAGCTTGTGGTGGAACTATGGCTACACCTTC
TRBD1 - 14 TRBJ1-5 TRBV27 CASSLQGGNQPQHF TGTGCCAGCAGTTTGCAGGGGGGTAATCAGCCCCAGCATTTT
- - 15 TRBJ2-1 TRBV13 CASSPQVRRGNEQFF TGTGCCAGCAGTCCCCAAGTGCGAAGGGGCAATGAGCAGTTCTTC
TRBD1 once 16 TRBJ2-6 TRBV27 CASQGTGSSGANVLTF TGTGCCAGTCAAGGGACAGGAAGCTCTGGGGCCAACGTCCTGACTTTC
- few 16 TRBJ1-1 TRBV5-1 CASSLDSGHMNTEAFF TGCGCCAGCAGCTTGGACTCGGGACATATGAACACTGAAGCTTTCTTT
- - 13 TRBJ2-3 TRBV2 CASSEVTVDTQYF TGTGCCAGCAGTGAAGTCACGGTGGATACGCAGTATTTT
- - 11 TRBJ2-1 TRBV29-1 CSVLSPREQFF TGCAGCGTCCTATCTCCGCGGGAGCAGTTCTTC
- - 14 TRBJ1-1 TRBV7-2 CASSRPGLNTEAFF TGTGCCAGCAGCCGCCCCGGGCTCAACACTGAAGCTTTCTTT
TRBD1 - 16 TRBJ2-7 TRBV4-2 CASSPPGTGGSYEQYF TGTGCCAGCAGCCCACCTGGAACAGGGGGCTCCTACGAGCAGTACTTC
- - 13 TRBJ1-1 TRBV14 CASSSSMNTEAFF TGTGCCAGCAGTTCTAGCATGAACACTGAAGCTTTCTTT
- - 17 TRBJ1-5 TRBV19 CASSMGPTLRLGQPQHF TGTGCCAGTAGTATGGGGCCTACTCTCAGATTAGGTCAGCCCCAGCATTTT
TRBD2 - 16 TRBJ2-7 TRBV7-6 CASSRGGMGSSYEQYF TGTGCCAGCAGCCGGGGGGGGATGGGTAGCTCCTACGAGCAGTACTTC
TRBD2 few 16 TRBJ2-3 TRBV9 CASSAGLAGLGDTQYF TGTGCCAGCAGCGCGGGACTAGCGGGATTGGGAGATACGCAGTATTTT
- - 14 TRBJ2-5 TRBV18 CASSPPGTQETQYF TGTGCCAGCTCACCACCCGGGACACAAGAGACCCAGTACTTC
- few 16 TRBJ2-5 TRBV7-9 CASSAGVGRTGKTQYF TGTGCCAGCAGCGCTGGGGTAGGGAGGACGGGAAAGACCCAGTACTTC
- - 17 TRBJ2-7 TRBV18 CASSSLLGREKTYEQYF TGTGCCAGCTCATCACTATTAGGGCGTGAAAAGACCTACGAGCAGTACTTC
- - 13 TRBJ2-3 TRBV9 CASSVGTADTQYF TGTGCCAGCAGCGTAGGGACAGCGGATACGCAGTATTTT
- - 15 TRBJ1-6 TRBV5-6 CASSLGLGGDSPLHF TGTGCCAGCAGCTTGGGTTTGGGAGGGGATTCACCCCTCCACTTT
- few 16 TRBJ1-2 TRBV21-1 CASKPGAAQPADGYTF TGTGCCAGCAAACCGGGGGCAGCCCAACCCGCAGATGGCTACACCTTC
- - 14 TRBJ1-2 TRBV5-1 CASSLDGEPYGYTF TGCGCCAGCAGCTTGGATGGGGAACCCTATGGCTACACCTTC
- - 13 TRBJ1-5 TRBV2 CASREGVFQPQHF TGTGCCAGCAGGGAAGGGGTTTTTCAGCCCCAGCATTTT
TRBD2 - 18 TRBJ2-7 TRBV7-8 CASSLDRALAGVSYEQYF TGTGCCAGCAGCTTAGACAGGGCCCTAGCGGGAGTCTCCTACGAGCAGTACTTC
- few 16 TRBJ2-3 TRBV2 CASRVVVVSRTDTQYF TGTGCCAGCAGAGTAGTCGTCGTCAGCCGCACAGATACGCAGTATTTT
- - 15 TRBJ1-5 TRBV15 CATSPQAYSNQPQHF TGTGCCACCAGCCCTCAGGCATATAGCAATCAGCCCCAGCATTTT